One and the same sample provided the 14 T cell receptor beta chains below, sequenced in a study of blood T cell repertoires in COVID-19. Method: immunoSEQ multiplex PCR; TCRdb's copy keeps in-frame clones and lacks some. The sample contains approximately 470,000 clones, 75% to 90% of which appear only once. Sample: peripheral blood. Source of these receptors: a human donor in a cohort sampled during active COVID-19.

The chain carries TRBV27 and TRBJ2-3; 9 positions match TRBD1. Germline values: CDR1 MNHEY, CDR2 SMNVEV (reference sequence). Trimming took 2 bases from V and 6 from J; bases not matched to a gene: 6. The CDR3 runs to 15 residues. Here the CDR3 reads CASSLNRDRADTQYF. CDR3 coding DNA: TGTGCCAGCAGTTTAAACCGGGACAGGGCGGATACGCAGTATTTT.

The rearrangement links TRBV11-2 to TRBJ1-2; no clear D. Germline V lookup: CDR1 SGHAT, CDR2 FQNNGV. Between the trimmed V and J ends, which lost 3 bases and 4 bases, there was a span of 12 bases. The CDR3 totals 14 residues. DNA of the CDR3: TGTGCCAGCAGCTTGTCGCGGGTCGGCTATGGCTACACCTTC. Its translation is CASSLSRVGYGYTF.

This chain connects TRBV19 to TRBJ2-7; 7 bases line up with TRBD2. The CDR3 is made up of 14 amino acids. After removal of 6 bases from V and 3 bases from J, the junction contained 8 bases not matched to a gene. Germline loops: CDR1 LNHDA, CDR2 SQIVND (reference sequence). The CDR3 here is CASSSFSGGYEQYF. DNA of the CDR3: TGTGCCAGTAGCAGCTTCTCGGGGGGCTACGAGCAGTACTTC.

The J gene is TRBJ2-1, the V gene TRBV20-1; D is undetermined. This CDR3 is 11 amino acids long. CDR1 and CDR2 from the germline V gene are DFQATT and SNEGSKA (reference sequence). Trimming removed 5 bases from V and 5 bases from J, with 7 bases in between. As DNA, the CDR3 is TGCAGTGCTGGTCAGAACAATGAGCAGTTCTTC. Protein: CSAGQNNEQFF.

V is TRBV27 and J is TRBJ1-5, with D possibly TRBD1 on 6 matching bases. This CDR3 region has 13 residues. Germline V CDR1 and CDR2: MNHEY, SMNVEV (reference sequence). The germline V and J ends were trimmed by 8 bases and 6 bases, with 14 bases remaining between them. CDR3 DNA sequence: TGTGCCAGCGGCCCACAGGGTCTTCAGCCCCAGCATTTT. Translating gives CASGPQGLQPQHF.

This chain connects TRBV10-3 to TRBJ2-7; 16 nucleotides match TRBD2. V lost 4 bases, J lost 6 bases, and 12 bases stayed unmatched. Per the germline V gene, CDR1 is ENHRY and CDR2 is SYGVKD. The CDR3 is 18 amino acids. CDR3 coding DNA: TGTGCCATCAGTGCCCTCGGGACTAGCGGGAGGGCCAACGCCGAGCAGTACTTC. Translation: CAISALGTSGRANAEQYF.

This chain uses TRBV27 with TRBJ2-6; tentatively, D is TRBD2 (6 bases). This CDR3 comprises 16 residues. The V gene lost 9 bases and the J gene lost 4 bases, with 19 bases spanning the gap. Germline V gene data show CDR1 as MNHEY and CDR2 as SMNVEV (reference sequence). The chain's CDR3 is CASRTMRGAGANVLTF. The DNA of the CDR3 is TGTGCCAGTCGGACTATGAGAGGGGCCGGGGCCAACGTCCTGACTTTC.

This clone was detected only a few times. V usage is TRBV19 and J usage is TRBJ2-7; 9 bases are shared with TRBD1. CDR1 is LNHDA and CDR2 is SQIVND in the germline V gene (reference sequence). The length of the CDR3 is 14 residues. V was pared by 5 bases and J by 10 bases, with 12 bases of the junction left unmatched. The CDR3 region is CASSVTGTGRHQYF. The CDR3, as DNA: TGTGCCAGTAGTGTGACCGGGACAGGGCGCCATCAGTACTTC. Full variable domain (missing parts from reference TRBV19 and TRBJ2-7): DGGITQSPKYLFRKEGQNVTLSCEQNLNHDAMYWYRQDPGQGLRLIYYSQIVNDFQKGDIAEGYSVSREKKESFPLTVTSAQKNPTAFYLCASSVTGTGRHQYFGPGTRLTVT.

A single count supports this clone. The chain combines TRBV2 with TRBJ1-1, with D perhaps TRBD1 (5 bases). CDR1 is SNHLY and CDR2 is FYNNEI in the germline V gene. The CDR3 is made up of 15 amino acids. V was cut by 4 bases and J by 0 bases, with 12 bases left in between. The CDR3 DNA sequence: TGTGCCAGCAGTGCCCGGGGGTTTATGAACACTGAAGCTTTCTTT. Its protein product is CASSARGFMNTEAFF. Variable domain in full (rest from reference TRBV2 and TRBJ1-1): EPEVTQTPSHQVTQMGQEVILRCVPISNHLYFYWYRQILGQKVEFLVSFYNNEISEKSEIFDDQFSVERPDGSNFTLKIRSTKLEDSAMYFCASSARGFMNTEAFFGQGTRLTVV.

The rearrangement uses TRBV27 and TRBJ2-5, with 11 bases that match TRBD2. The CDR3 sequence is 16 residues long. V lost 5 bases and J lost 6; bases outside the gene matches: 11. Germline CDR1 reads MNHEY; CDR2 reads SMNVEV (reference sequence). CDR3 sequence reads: CASSGARTSGGKTQYF. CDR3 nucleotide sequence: TGTGCCAGCAGTGGGGCGCGTACTAGCGGGGGAAAGACCCAGTACTTC.

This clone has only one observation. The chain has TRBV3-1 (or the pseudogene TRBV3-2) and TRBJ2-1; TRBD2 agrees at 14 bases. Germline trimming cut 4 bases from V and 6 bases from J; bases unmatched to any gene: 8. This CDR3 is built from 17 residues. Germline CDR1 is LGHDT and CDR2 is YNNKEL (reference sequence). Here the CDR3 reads CASSPGLAGGHTNEQFF. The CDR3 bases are TGTGCCAGCAGCCCAGGACTAGCGGGAGGCCACACCAATGAGCAGTTCTTC.

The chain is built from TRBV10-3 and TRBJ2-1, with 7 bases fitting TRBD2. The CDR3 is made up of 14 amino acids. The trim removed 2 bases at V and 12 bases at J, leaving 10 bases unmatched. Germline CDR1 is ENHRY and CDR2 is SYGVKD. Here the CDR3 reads CAISETQSGGGQFF. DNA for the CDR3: TGTGCCATCAGTGAGACGCAATCGGGAGGCGGGCAGTTCTTC.

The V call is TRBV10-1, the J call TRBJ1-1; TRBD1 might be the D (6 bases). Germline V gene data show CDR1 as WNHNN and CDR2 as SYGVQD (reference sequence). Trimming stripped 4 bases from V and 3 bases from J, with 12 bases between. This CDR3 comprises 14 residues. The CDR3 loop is CASSGSGADTEAFF. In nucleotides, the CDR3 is TGCGCCAGCAGTGGGTCAGGGGCGGACACTGAAGCTTTCTTT.

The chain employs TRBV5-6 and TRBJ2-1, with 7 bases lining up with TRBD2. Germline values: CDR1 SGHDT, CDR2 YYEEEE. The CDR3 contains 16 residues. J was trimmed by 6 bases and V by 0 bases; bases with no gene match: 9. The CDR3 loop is CASSLGASGASNEQFF. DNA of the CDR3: TGTGCCAGCAGCTTGGGAGCTAGCGGAGCTTCCAATGAGCAGTTCTTC.